This T cell receptor beta chain is drawn from a study of human T cells and chemical hapten exposure. As for the study in general: Skin of the upper inner arm, about 2 cm by about 2 cm, received 2% DPC for sensitization.

TCRdb reanalysed the RACE reads using MiXCR and keeps one entry per CDR3 protein. The table shows more than 95,000 distinct CDR3 sequences, with 9.5% to 13% occurring only once. Regarding time point: patch test 1, 2 weeks after DPC sensitization. Treatment specified: therapeutic diphenylcyclopropenone sensitization with weekly scalp DPC. Donation of samples came from alopecia patients who were 18 to 70 years old and suitable for DPC. The study extracted total RNA from unfractionated whole blood. The CDR3 consists of 15 residues. V lost 0 bases and J lost 2, with 11 bases in between. Germline-derived CDR1 and CDR2 are LGHNA and YSLEER.

The rearrangement joins TRBV4-3 to TRBJ2-7; D gene unclear. The clonotype was recovered from a woman aged 50 to 65 with alopecia areata. Some clones in this sample may be carry-over from other donors' samples. Sequencing used whole blood, obtained in connection with sensitization to the hapten diphenylcyclopropenone (DPC). CDR3 region: CASSQERQLAYEQYF. DNA of the CDR3: TGCGCCAGCAGCCAAGAACGGCAGCTCGCCTACGAGCAGTACTTC.